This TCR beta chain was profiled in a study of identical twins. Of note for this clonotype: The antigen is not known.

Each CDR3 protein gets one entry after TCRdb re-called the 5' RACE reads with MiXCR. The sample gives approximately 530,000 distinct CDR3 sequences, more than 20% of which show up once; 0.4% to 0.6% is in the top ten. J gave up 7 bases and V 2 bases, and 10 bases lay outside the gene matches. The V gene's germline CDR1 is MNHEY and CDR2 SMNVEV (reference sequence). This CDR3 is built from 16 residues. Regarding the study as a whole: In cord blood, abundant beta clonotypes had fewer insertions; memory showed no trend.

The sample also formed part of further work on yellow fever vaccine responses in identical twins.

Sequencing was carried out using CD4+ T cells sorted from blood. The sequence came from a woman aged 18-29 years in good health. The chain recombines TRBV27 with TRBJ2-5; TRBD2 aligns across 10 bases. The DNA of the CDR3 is TGTGCCAGCAGTTTACAAACTAGCGGGGCGGAGCGGACCCAGTACTTC. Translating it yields CASSLQTSGAERTQYF.